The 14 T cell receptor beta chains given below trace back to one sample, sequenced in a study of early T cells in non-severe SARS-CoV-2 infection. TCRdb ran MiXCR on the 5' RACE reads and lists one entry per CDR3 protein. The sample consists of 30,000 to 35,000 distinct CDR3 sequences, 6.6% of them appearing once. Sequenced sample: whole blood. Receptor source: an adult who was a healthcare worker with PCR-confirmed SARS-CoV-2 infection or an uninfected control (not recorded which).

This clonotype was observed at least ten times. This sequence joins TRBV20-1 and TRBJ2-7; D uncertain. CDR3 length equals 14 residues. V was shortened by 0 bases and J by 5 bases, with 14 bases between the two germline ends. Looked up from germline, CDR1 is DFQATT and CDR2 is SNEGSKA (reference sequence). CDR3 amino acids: CSARESAMPNEQYF. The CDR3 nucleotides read TGCAGTGCTAGAGAATCGGCGATGCCTAACGAGCAGTACTTC.

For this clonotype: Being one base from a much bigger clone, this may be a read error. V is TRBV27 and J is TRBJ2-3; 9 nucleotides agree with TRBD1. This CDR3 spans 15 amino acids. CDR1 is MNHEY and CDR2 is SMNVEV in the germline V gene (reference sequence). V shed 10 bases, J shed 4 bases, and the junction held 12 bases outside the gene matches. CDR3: CANRFSQGAADTQYF. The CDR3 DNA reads TGTGCCAACAGATTTTCACAGGGGGCTGCAGATACGCAGTATTTT.

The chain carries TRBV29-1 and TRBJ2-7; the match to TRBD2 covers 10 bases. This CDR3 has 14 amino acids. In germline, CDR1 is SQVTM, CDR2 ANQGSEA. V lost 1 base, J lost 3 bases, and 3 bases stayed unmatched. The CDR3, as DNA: TGCAGCGTTGAAGCGGCTAGCGGGAGCTACGAGCAGTACTTC. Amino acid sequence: CSVEAASGSYEQYF.

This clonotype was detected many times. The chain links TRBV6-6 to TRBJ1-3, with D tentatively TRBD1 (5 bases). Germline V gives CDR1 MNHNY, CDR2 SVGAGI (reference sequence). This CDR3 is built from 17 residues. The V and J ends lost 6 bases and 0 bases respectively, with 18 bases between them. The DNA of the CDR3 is TGTGCCAGCAGCCCAAGGGGCAGTCCGATCTCTGGAAACACCATATATTTT. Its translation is CASSPRGSPISGNTIYF.

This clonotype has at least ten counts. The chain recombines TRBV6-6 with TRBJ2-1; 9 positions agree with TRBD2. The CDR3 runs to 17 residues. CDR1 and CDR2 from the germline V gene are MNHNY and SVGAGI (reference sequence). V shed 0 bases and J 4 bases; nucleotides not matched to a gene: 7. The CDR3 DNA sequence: TGTGCCAGCAGTTACTCTTTGCCTAGCGGGATTTACAATGAGCAGTTCTTC. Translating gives CASSYSLPSGIYNEQFF.

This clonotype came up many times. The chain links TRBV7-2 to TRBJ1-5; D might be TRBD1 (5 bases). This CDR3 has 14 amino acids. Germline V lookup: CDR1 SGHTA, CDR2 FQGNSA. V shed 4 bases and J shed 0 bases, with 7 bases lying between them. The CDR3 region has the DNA TGTGCCAGCAGCTCCCAGGGTAGCAATCAGCCCCAGCATTTT. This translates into CASSSQGSNQPQHF.

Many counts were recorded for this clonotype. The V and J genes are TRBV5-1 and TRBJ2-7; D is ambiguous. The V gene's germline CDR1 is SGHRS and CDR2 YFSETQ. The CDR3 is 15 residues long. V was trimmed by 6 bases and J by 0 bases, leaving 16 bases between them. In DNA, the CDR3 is TGCGCCAGCAAGTTGGGTCAGTTGAGCTCCTACGAGCAGTACTTC. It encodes CASKLGQLSSYEQYF.

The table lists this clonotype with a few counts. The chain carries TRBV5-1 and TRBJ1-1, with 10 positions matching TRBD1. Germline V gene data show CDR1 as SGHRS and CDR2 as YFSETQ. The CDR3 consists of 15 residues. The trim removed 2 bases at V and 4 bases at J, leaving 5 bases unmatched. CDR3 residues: CASSLGRTGGTEAFF. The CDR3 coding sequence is TGCGCCAGCAGCTTAGGGAGGACAGGGGGCACTGAAGCTTTCTTT.

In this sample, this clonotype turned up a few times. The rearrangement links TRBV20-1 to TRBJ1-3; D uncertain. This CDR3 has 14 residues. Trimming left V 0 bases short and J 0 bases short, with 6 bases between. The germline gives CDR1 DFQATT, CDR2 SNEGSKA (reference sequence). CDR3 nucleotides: TGCAGTGCTAGAGAACAAGTCTCTGGAAACACCATATATTTT. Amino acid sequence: CSAREQVSGNTIYF.

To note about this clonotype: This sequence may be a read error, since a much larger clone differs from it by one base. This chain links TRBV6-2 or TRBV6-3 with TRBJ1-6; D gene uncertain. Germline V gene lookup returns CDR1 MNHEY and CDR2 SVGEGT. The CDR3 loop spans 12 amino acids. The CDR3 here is CASSHPSSSLHF. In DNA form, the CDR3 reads TGTGCCAGCTCCCACCCGAGTTCATCCCTCCACTTT.

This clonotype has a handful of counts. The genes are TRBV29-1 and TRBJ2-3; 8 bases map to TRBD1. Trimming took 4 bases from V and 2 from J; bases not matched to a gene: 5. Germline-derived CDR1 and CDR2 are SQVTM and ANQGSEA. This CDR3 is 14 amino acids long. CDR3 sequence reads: CSVGTGTDTDTQYF. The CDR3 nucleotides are TGCAGCGTTGGGACAGGGACAGACACAGATACGCAGTATTTT.

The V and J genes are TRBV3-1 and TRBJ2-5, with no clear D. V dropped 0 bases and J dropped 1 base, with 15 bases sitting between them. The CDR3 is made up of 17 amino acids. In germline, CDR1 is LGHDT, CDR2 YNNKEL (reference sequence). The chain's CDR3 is CASSQDLRRTFQETQYF. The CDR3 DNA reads TGTGCCAGCAGCCAAGATCTACGGCGAACATTCCAAGAGACCCAGTACTTC.

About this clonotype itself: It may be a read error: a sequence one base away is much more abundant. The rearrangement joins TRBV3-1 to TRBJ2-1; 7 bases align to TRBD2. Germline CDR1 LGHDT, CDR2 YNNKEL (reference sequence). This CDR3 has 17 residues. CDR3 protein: CASSQDKWEGVYNGQFF. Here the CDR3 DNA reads TGTGCCAGCAGCCAAGATAAGTGGGAGGGCGTCTACAATGGGCAGTTCTTC.

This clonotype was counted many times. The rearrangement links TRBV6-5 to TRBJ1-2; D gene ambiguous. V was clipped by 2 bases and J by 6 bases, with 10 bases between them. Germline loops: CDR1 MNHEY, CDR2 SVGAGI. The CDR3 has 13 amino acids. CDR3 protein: CASSYARFNGYTF. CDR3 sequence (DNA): TGTGCCAGCAGTTACGCGCGCTTTAATGGCTACACCTTC.